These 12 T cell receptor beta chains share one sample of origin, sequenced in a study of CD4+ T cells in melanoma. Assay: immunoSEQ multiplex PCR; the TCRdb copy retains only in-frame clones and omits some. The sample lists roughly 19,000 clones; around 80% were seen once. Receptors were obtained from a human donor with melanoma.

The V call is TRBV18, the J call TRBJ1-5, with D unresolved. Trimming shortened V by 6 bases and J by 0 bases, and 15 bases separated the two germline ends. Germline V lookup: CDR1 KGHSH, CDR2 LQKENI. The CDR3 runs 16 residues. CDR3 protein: CASSRGPPYSNQPQHF. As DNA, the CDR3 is TGTGCCAGCTCCCGAGGACCTCCTTATAGCAATCAGCCCCAGCATTTT.

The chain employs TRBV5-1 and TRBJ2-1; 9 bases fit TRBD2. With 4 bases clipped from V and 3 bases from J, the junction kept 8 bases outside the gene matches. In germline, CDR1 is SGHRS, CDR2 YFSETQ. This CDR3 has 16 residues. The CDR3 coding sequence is TGCGCCAGCAGCAACCCAGCGGGGGGCGGCTACAATGAGCAGTTCTTC. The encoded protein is CASSNPAGGGYNEQFF.

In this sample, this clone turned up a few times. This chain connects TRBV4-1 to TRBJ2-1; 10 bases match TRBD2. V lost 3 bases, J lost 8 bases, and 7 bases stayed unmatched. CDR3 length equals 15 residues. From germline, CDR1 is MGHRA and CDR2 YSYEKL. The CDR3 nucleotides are TGCGCCAGCAGCCATCAAGCGGGGGGGCTTTATGAGCAGTTCTTC. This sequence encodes CASSHQAGGLYEQFF.

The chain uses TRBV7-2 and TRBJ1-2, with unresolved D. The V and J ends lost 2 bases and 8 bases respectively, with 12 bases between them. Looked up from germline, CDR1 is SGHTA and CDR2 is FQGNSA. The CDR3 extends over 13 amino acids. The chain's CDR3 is CASSLRQGKGYTF. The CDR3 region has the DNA TGTGCCAGCAGCTTACGACAAGGGAAAGGCTACACCTTC.

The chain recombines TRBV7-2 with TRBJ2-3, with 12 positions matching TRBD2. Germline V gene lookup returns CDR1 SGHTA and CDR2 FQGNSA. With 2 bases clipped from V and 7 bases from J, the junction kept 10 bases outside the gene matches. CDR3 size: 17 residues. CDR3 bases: TGTGCCAGCAGCTTACATGCTAGCGGGGGGGGTACGTATACGCAGTATTTT. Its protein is CASSLHASGGGTYTQYF.

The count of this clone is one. The CDR3 here is CASSLQSDRVGGGYTF. Written as DNA, the CDR3 is TGCGCCAGCAGCCTACAATCGGACAGGGTGGGAGGTGGCTACACCTTC. This chain links TRBV5-1 with TRBJ1-2; 8 nucleotides align to TRBD1. V dropped 4 bases and J dropped 7; count of bases not matched to a gene: 15. This CDR3 spans 16 amino acids. Per germline, CDR1 SGHRS and CDR2 YFSETQ.

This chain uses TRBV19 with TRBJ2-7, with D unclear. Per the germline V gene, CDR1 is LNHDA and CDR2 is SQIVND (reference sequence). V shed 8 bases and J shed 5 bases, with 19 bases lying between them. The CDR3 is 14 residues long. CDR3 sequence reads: CASGEVLFGHEQYF. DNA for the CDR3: TGTGCCAGTGGTGAGGTCCTCTTCGGACACGAGCAGTACTTC.

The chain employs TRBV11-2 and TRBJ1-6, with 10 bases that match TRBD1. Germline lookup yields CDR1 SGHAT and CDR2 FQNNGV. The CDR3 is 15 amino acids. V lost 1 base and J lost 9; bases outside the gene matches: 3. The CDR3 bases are TGTGCCAGCAGCTTAGGGACAGGGGGGCCTTCACCCCTCCACTTT. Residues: CASSLGTGGPSPLHF.

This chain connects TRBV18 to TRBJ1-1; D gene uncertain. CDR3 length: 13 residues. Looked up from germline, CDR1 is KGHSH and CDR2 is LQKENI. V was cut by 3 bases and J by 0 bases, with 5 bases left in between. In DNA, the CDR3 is TGTGCCAGCTCACCCCCCATGAACACTGAAGCTTTCTTT. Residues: CASSPPMNTEAFF.

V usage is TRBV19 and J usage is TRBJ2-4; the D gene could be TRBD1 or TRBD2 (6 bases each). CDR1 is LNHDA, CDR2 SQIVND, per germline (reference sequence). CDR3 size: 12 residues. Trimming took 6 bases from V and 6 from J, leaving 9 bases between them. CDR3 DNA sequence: TGTGCCAGTAGGAAGGGGGGAAACATTCAGTACTTC. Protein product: CASRKGGNIQYF.

Here the CDR3 DNA reads TGCGCCAGCAGCTTGCTTAGCGGGGGCACAGATACGCAGTATTTT. Translation: CASSLLSGGTDTQYF. This chain uses TRBV5-1 with TRBJ2-3, with 8 bases lining up with TRBD2. This CDR3 region has 15 residues. V lost 1 base to trimming and J lost 1 base; unmatched junction nucleotides: 2. CDR1 SGHRS and CDR2 YFSETQ come from the germline V gene.

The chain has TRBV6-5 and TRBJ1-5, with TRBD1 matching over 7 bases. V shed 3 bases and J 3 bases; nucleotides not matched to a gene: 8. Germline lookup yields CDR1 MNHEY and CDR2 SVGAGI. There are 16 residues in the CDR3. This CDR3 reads CASSYRAGGNNQPQHF. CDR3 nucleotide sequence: TGTGCCAGCAGTTATCGGGCAGGGGGGAACAATCAGCCCCAGCATTTT.